The entry below describes one TCR beta chain. The sample originates from a study of blood T cell repertoires in COVID-19. Looked up from germline, CDR1 is SGHRS and CDR2 is YFSETQ. Between the trimmed V and J ends, which lost 4 bases and 7 bases, there was a span of 11 bases. CDR3 size: 12 residues. Sequencing used immunoSEQ multiplex PCR; TCRdb keeps in-frame clones, though not all of them. The sample lists about 170,000 clones; 74% were seen once. Sequencing input: peripheral blood. The rearrangement joins TRBV5-1 to TRBJ1-2; D gene uncertain. This receptor was obtained from a woman of 80 years or more with acute or convalescent COVID-19. Here the CDR3 DNA reads TGCGCCAGCAGCCCCGGAGGAGCTGGCTACACCTTC. Translated: CASSPGGAGYTF.